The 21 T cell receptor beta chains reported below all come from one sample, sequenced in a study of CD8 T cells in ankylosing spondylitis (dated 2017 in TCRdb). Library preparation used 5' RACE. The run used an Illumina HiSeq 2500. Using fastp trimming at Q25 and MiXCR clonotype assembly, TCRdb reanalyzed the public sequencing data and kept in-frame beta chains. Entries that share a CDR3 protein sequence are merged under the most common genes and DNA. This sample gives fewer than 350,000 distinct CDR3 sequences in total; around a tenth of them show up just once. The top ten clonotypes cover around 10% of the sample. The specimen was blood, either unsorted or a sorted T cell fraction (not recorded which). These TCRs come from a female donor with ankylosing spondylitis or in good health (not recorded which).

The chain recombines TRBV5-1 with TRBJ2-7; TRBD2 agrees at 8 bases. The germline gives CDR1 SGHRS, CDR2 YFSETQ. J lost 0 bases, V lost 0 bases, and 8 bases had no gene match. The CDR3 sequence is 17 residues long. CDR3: CASSLDLRGASSYEQYF. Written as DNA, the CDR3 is TGCGCCAGCAGCTTGGATTTGCGGGGGGCTAGCTCCTACGAGCAGTACTTC.

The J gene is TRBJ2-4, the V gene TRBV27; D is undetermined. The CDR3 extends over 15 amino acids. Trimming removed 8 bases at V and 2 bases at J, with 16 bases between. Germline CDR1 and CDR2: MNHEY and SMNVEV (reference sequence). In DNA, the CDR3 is TGTGCCAGCTCCGAAAAAGGGATGTCCAAAAACATTCAGTACTTC. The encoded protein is CASSEKGMSKNIQYF.

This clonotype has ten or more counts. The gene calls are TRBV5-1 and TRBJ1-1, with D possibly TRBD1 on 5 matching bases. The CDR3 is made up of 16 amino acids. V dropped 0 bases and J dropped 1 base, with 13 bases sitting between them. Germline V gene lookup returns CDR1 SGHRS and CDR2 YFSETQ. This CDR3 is CASSLGGASRNTEAFF. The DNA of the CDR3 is TGCGCCAGCAGCTTGGGAGGGGCCTCGAGGAACACTGAAGCTTTCTTT.

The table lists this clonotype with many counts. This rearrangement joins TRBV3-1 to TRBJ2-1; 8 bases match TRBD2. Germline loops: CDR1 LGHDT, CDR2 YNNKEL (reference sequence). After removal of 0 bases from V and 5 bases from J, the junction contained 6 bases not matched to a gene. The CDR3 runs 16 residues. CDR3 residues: CASSQEGLVLDNEQFF. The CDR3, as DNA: TGTGCCAGCAGCCAAGAGGGACTAGTACTGGACAATGAGCAGTTCTTC.

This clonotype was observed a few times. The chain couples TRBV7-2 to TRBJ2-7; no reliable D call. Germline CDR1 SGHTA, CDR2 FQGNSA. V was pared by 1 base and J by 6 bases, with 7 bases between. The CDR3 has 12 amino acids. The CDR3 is CASSLDFSEQYF. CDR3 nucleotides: TGTGCCAGCAGCTTAGATTTCTCCGAGCAGTACTTC.

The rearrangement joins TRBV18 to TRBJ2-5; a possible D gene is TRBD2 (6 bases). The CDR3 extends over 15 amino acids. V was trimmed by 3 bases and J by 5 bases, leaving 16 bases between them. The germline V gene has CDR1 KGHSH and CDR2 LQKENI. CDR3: CASSPLRRESETQYF. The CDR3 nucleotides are TGTGCCAGCTCACCCTTACGGAGGGAATCTGAGACCCAGTACTTC.

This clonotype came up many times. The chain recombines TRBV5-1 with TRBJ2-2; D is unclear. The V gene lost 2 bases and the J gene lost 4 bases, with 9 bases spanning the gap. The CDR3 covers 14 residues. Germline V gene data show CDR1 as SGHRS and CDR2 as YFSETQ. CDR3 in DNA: TGCGCCAGCAGCTTCGACGTTACCACCGGGGAGCTGTTTTTT. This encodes CASSFDVTTGELFF.

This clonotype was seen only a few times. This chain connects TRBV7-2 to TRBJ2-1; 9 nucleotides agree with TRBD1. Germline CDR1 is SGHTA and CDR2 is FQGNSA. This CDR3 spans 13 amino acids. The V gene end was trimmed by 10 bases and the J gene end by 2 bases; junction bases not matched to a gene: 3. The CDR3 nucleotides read TGTGCCACCGGGACAGGGCCCTACAATGAGCAGTTCTTC. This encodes CATGTGPYNEQFF.

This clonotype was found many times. The chain's CDR3 is CASSLARHPTYNEQFF. In DNA, the CDR3 is TGTGCCAGCAGCTTAGCAAGACACCCTACCTACAATGAGCAGTTCTTC. This chain joins TRBV7-9 and TRBJ2-1; the D is unclear. The germline V gene encodes CDR1 SEHNR and CDR2 FQNEAQ (reference sequence). The V gene lost 0 bases and the J gene lost 2 bases, with 11 bases spanning the gap. The CDR3 length is 16 residues. Combining the CDR3 with reference TRBV7-9 and TRBJ2-1 gives the whole variable domain DTGVSQNPRHKITKRGQNVTFRCDPISEHNRLYWYRQTLGQGPEFLTYFQNEAQLEKSRLLSDRFSAERPKGSFSTLEIQRTEQGDSAMYLCASSLARHPTYNEQFFGPGTRLTVL.

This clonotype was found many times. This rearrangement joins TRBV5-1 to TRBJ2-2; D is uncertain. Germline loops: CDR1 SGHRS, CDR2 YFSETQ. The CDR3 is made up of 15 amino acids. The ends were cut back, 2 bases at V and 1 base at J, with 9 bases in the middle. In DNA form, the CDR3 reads TGCGCCAGCAGCTTATCCTCCAAGAACACCGGGGAGCTGTTTTTT. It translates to CASSLSSKNTGELFF.

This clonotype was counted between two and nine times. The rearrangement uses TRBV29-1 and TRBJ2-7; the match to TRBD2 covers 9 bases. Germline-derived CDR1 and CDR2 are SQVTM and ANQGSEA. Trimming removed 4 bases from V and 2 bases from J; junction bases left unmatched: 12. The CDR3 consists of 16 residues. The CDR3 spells CSVGLSGRRAPYEQYF. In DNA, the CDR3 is TGCAGCGTTGGGCTTAGCGGGAGAAGGGCCCCCTACGAGCAGTACTTC.

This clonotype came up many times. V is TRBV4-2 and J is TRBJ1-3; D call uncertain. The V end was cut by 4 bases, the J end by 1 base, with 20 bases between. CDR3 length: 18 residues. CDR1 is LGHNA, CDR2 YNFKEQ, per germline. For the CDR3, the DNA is TGTGCCAGCAGCCGCGACACCGGGATCCGGTTGTCTGGAAACACCATATATTTT. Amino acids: CASSRDTGIRLSGNTIYF.

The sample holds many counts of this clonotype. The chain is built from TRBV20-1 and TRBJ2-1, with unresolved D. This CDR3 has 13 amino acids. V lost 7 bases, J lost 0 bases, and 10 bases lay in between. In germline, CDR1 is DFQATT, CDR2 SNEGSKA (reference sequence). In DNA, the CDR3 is TGCAGTGTCCCGGCCAGCTCCTACAATGAGCAGTTCTTC. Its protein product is CSVPASSYNEQFF.

The DNA of the CDR3 is TGTGCCAGCAGTCTCCCGGCTACGTCAGATACGCAGTATTTT. This sequence encodes CASSLPATSDTQYF. The V call is TRBV28, the J call TRBJ2-3; D gene uncertain. The CDR3 extends over 14 amino acids. Germline CDR1 and CDR2: MDHEN and SYDVKM. The V end was cut by 5 bases, the J end by 4 bases, with 13 bases between.

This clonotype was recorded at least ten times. The CDR3 sequence is CASSPLAGGFADTQYF. The CDR3 nucleotides are TGTGCCAGCAGCCCTCTAGCGGGGGGGTTTGCGGATACGCAGTATTTT. The chain carries TRBV7-6 and TRBJ2-3; 12 positions agree with TRBD2. The V gene end was trimmed by 5 bases and the J gene end by 6 bases; junction bases not matched to a gene: 9. Germline CDR1 and CDR2: SGHVS and FNYEAQ. The CDR3 runs 16 residues.

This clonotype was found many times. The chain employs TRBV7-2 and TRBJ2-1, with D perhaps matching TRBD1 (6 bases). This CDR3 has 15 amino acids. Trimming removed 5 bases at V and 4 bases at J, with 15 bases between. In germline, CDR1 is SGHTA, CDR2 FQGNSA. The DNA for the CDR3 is TGTGCCAGCAGCCAATCAGGACAGACTTACAATGAGCAGTTCTTC. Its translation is CASSQSGQTYNEQFF.

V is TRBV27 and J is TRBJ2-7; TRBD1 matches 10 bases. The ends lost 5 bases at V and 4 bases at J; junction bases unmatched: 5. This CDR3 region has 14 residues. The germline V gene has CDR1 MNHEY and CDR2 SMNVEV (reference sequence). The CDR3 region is CASSRRQGAYEQYF. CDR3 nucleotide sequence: TGTGCCAGCAGTCGCCGACAGGGGGCTTACGAGCAGTACTTC.

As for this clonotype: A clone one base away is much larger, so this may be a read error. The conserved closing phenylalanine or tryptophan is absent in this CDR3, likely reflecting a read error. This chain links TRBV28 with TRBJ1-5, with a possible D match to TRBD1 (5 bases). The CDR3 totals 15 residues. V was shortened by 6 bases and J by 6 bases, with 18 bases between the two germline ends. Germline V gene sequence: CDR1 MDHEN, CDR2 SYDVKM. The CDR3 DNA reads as TGTGCCAGCAGGACTCCAGGGCCCCCAATTCAGCCCCAGCATCTT. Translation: CASRTPGPPIQPQHL.

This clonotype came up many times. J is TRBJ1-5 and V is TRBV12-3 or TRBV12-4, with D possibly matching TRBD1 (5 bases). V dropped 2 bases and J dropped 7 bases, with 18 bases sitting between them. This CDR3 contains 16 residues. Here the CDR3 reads CASSLRGLGTRQPQHF. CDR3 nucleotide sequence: TGTGCCAGCAGTTTACGCGGTCTAGGGACCAGGCAGCCCCAGCATTTT.

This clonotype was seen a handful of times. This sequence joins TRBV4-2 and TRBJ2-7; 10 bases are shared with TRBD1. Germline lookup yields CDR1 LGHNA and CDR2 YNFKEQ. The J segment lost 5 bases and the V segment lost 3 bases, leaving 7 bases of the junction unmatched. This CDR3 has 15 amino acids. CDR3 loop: CASSHRDRGLDEQYF. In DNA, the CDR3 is TGTGCCAGCAGCCACCGGGACAGGGGACTCGACGAGCAGTACTTC.

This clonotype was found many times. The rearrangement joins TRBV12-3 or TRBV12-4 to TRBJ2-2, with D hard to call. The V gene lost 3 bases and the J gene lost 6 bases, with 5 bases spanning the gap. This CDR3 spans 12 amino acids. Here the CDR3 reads CASSFVAGELFF. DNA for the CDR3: TGTGCCAGCAGTTTTGTTGCCGGGGAGCTGTTTTTT.